This passage covers 25 T cell receptor beta chains from one sample sequenced in a study of cytomegalovirus exposure and HLA in healthy donors. The PCR contained 60 Vbeta and 13 Jbeta primers. Assay: immunoSEQ multiplex PCR; the TCRdb copy retains only in-frame clones and omits some. The table lists over 150,000 clones, over 70% of them singletons, with about 7% in the top ten. Sequencing input: PBMCs. Every receptor here comes from a man aged 30 to 39 in good health and CMV-seropositive.

The chain is built from TRBV27 and TRBJ2-7; 9 bases agree with TRBD2. The CDR3 is 13 residues long. The germline gives CDR1 MNHEY, CDR2 SMNVEV (reference sequence). Losses at the gene ends were 8 bases for V and 7 bases for J; bases not matched to a gene: 9. The CDR3 spells CASGFAGGREQYF. The CDR3 DNA follows: TGTGCCAGCGGATTTGCGGGAGGGCGGGAGCAGTACTTC.

CDR3 residues: CASSRPGQGARDTQYF. CDR3 nucleotide sequence: TGCGCCAGCAGCCGCCCAGGACAGGGGGCAAGAGATACGCAGTATTTT. The chain recombines TRBV23-1 with TRBJ2-3; 11 bases fit TRBD1. TRBV23-1 is reported as an ORF; its role is uncertain. Trimming took 6 bases from V and 5 from J; bases not matched to a gene: 10. CDR3 length equals 16 residues.

V gene TRBV2 combines with J gene TRBJ1-2; 11 bases are shared with TRBD1. Germline V gene lookup returns CDR1 SNHLY and CDR2 FYNNEI. After removal of 6 bases from V and 8 bases from J, the junction contained 14 bases not matched to a gene. The CDR3 extends over 16 amino acids. Here the CDR3 DNA reads TGTGCCAGCAGCGAAATGGACAGGGGGCATACTCGGGGCTACACCTTC. This gives the protein CASSEMDRGHTRGYTF.

This clone was observed a single time. V and J are TRBV19 and TRBJ2-1; 8 nucleotides match TRBD2. Trimming took 2 bases from V and 1 from J; bases not matched to a gene: 7. Germline CDR1 reads LNHDA; CDR2 reads SQIVND (reference sequence). The CDR3 is 17 residues long. CDR3 amino acids: CASSIRLAGGSYNEQFF. The CDR3 DNA reads TGTGCCAGTAGTATAAGATTGGCGGGAGGTTCCTACAATGAGCAGTTCTTC.

This sequence joins TRBV30 and TRBJ2-3; 7 bases are shared with TRBD2. Looked up from germline, CDR1 is GTSNPN and CDR2 is SVGIG (reference sequence). Trimming cost V 2 bases and J 2 bases; bases outside gene matches: 4. This CDR3 contains 14 residues. DNA of the CDR3: TGTGCCTGGAGTTTGGGGGGGGTCACAGATACGCAGTATTTT. Its translation: CAWSLGGVTDTQYF.

CDR3 protein: CASSLAGRNEQFF. CDR3 nucleotides: TGTGCCAGCAGCCTAGCGGGGAGAAATGAGCAGTTCTTC. The genes are TRBV6-5 and TRBJ2-1; 9 positions agree with TRBD2. The CDR3 contains 13 residues. Per the germline V gene, CDR1 is MNHEY and CDR2 is SVGAGI. With V trimmed by 6 bases and J by 7 bases, 4 bases remained unmatched.

The gene calls are TRBV5-1 and TRBJ1-5; possible D gene TRBD1, 5 bases. The germline gives CDR1 SGHRS, CDR2 YFSETQ. The CDR3 runs to 16 residues. V lost 2 bases and J lost 1, with 13 bases in between. CDR3 loop: CASSLDGHSSNQPQHF. The CDR3 nucleotides read TGCGCCAGCAGCTTAGACGGACACTCGAGCAATCAGCCCCAGCATTTT. Variable domain in full (rest from reference TRBV5-1 and TRBJ1-5): KAGVTQTPRYLIKTRGQQVTLSCSPISGHRSVSWYQQTPGQGLQFLFEYFSETQRNKGNFPGRFSGRQFSNSRSEMNVSTLELGDSALYLCASSLDGHSSNQPQHFGDGTRLSIL.

V gene TRBV5-6 combines with J gene TRBJ2-5; D is perhaps TRBD1 (6 bases). V lost 4 bases, J lost 5 bases, and 15 bases lay in between. The CDR3 totals 14 residues. Germline assignment: CDR1 SGHDT and CDR2 YYEEEE. The CDR3 DNA follows: TGTGCCAGCAGCGACCTCACGAGGGGGGAGACCCAGTACTTC. Its protein is CASSDLTRGETQYF.

The chain joins TRBV12-5 to TRBJ2-3; the D gene is possibly TRBD1 (5 bases). The CDR3 length is 16 residues. V lost 5 bases and J 0 bases, leaving 15 bases between the germline ends. From germline, CDR1 is LGHNT and CDR2 FRNRAP. CDR3 sequence: CASGPPTASSTDTQYF. The DNA for the CDR3 is TGTGCTAGTGGTCCCCCGACAGCCTCTAGCACAGATACGCAGTATTTT.

The chain is built from TRBV27 and TRBJ2-5, with D maybe TRBD2 (5 bases). Germline-derived CDR1 and CDR2 are MNHEY and SMNVEV (reference sequence). This CDR3 spans 14 amino acids. The V gene lost 8 bases and the J gene lost 7 bases, with 20 bases spanning the gap. CDR3 protein: CASAEGSLLATQYF. The CDR3 nucleotides are TGTGCCAGCGCCGAAGGGAGCCTCCTAGCGACCCAGTACTTC.

This chain links TRBV19 with TRBJ1-5; no definite D call. Germline values: CDR1 LNHDA, CDR2 SQIVND (reference sequence). V lost 3 bases and J lost 9, with 12 bases in between. CDR3 length: 13 amino acids. This CDR3 reads CASSITGGAPQHF. For the CDR3, the DNA is TGTGCCAGTAGTATCACGGGAGGTGCGCCCCAGCATTTT.

Comments on this clone: Mismatch with germline at one junction end may stem from a read error. The chain links TRBV4-2 to TRBJ2-3, with D possibly TRBD2 on 5 matching bases. Germline CDR1 reads LGHNA; CDR2 reads YNFKEQ. The CDR3 runs 16 residues. The CDR3 coding sequence is TGTGCCGGCAGCCAAGTGGAAGCGGTCCGCACAGATACGCAGTATTTT. Protein product: CAGSQVEAVRTDTQYF.

Only one count was recorded for this clone. The chain combines TRBV7-2 with TRBJ2-1, with 9 bases aligning to TRBD2. The CDR3 totals 15 residues. V lost 4 bases and J lost 7; bases outside the gene matches: 8. Germline V lookup: CDR1 SGHTA, CDR2 FQGNSA. This CDR3 is CASSSGSGGLNEQFF. The DNA of the CDR3 is TGTGCCAGCAGCTCCGGTAGCGGGGGATTGAATGAGCAGTTCTTC.

The chain has TRBV6-5 and TRBJ2-7, with TRBD1 matching 10 bases. Germline V CDR1 and CDR2: MNHEY, SVGAGI. This CDR3 region has 14 residues. Trimming removed 5 bases from V and 0 bases from J; junction bases left unmatched: 1. CDR3 residues: CASSRQGASYEQYF. For the CDR3, the DNA is TGTGCCAGCAGTCGACAGGGGGCCTCCTACGAGCAGTACTTC.

This clone has only a few counts. The rearrangement links TRBV5-5 to TRBJ1-4; TRBD1 matches at 9 bases. Germline V CDR1 and CDR2: SGHKS, YYEKEE (reference sequence). The CDR3 sequence is 16 residues long. V lost 4 bases to trimming and J lost 5 bases; unmatched junction nucleotides: 9. CDR3 DNA: TGTGCCAGCAGCCCCGGGACAGGGTTGATAAATGAAAAACTGTTTTTT. Residues: CASSPGTGLINEKLFF.

About this clone itself: Other DNA sequences of this sample code for an identical CDR3. The rearrangement joins TRBV9 to TRBJ2-2; 8 nucleotides agree with TRBD2. The CDR3 is 16 residues long. Per the germline V gene, CDR1 is SGDLS and CDR2 is YYNGEE. The V gene end was trimmed by 0 bases and the J gene end by 0 bases; junction bases not matched to a gene: 1. The CDR3 coding sequence is TGTGCCAGCAGCGTAGCGGGAGGGCCGAACACCGGGGAGCTGTTTTTT. Translated: CASSVAGGPNTGELFF.

The chain recombines TRBV9 with TRBJ2-1; tentatively, D is TRBD2 (5 bases). Germline assignment: CDR1 SGDLS and CDR2 YYNGEE. This CDR3 spans 12 amino acids. The V and J ends lost 0 bases and 8 bases respectively, with 6 bases between them. CDR3 sequence: CASSVVGDEQFF. DNA of the CDR3: TGTGCCAGCAGCGTAGTGGGAGATGAGCAGTTCTTC.

The gene calls are TRBV6-1 and TRBJ1-6, with 10 bases that match TRBD1. There are 14 residues in the CDR3. Looked up from germline, CDR1 is MNHNS and CDR2 is SASEGT. V was pared by 5 bases and J by 10 bases, with 5 bases of the junction left unmatched. This CDR3 is CASSSDRGNSPLHF. The CDR3 bases are TGTGCCAGCAGTTCGGACAGGGGGAACTCACCCCTCCACTTT.

In this sample, this clone turned up a few times. The V call is TRBV7-2, the J call TRBJ2-1; 10 nucleotides line up with TRBD2. Trimming removed 1 base from V and 4 bases from J; junction bases left unmatched: 10. Germline loops: CDR1 SGHTA, CDR2 FQGNSA. There are 18 residues in the CDR3. The CDR3 here is CASSLVVAGGLGYNEQFF. The CDR3 bases are TGTGCCAGCAGCTTAGTGGTAGCGGGAGGCCTTGGATACAATGAGCAGTTCTTC.

The chain employs TRBV28 and TRBJ1-5, with TRBD1 matching over 7 bases. The CDR3 runs 16 residues. Per the germline V gene, CDR1 is MDHEN and CDR2 is SYDVKM. The V gene end was trimmed by 5 bases and the J gene end by 1 base; junction bases not matched to a gene: 8. CDR3 DNA sequence: TGTGCCAGCAGTGAAACAGGGGTAGGCAGCAATCAGCCCCAGCATTTT. Amino acids: CASSETGVGSNQPQHF. The entire variable domain, with the rest obtained from reference TRBV28 and TRBJ1-5, is as follows: DVKVTQSSRYLVKRTGEKVFLECVQDMDHENMFWYRQDPGLGLRLIYFSYDVKMKEKGDIPEGYSVSREKKERFSLILESASTNQTSMYLCASSETGVGSNQPQHFGDGTRLSIL.

The chain links TRBV7-2 to TRBJ2-3; 11 nucleotides align to TRBD2. In germline, CDR1 is SGHTA, CDR2 FQGNSA. CDR3 size: 16 residues. The V segment lost 1 base and the J segment 6 bases; nucleotides outside the gene matches: 6. CDR3 DNA sequence: TGTGCCAGCAGCTTAGTGGTAGCGGGGGGGCGGGATACGCAGTATTTT. Residues: CASSLVVAGGRDTQYF.

A remark on this clone: The same CDR3 also results from other DNA sequences found in this sample. The chain couples TRBV7-9 to TRBJ1-1; no definite D call. The V gene's germline CDR1 is SEHNR and CDR2 FQNEAQ (reference sequence). Between the trimmed V and J ends, which lost 1 base and 0 bases, there was a span of 18 bases. The CDR3 runs 18 residues. CDR3 loop: CASSLGKVTAELNTEAFF. CDR3 nucleotides: TGTGCCAGCAGCTTAGGAAAGGTTACAGCTGAATTGAACACTGAAGCTTTCTTT.

The chain joins TRBV9 to TRBJ1-6; perhaps TRBD1 as D (5 bases). Germline V gives CDR1 SGDLS, CDR2 YYNGEE. This CDR3 spans 15 amino acids. Trimming took 2 bases from V and 8 from J, leaving 14 bases between them. This CDR3 is CASSVGGDGDSPLHF. In DNA form, the CDR3 reads TGTGCCAGCAGCGTTGGAGGGGACGGTGATTCACCCCTCCACTTT.

The J gene is TRBJ1-2, the V gene TRBV6-5; D not resolved. V lost 6 bases to trimming and J lost 3 bases, with 17 bases between them. The CDR3 contains 15 residues. Germline CDR1 and CDR2: MNHEY and SVGAGI. CDR3 nucleotides: TGTGCCAGCAGACCCCGACGGGAAATGGACTATGGCTACACCTTC. As protein: CASRPRREMDYGYTF.

The rearrangement uses TRBV9 and TRBJ2-6; D is possibly TRBD1 (6 bases). The CDR3 has 15 residues. The germline V gene has CDR1 SGDLS and CDR2 YYNGEE. Trimming stripped 0 bases from V and 4 bases from J, with 8 bases between. CDR3 nucleotides: TGTGCCAGCAGCGTAGTTGGGACAGGGGCCAACGTCCTGACTTTC. This sequence encodes CASSVVGTGANVLTF.